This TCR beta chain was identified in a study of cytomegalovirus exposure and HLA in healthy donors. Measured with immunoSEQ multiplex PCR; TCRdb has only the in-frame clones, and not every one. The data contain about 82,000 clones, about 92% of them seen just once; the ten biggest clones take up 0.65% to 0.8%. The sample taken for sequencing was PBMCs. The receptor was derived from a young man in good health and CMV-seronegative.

The CDR3 coding sequence is TGTGCCAGCAGCTTAATCCGCGGTAGAACCACAGATACGCAGTATTTT. Amino acids: CASSLIRGRTTDTQYF. The chain carries TRBV11-2 and TRBJ2-3; D not resolved. This CDR3 contains 16 residues. Germline values: CDR1 SGHAT, CDR2 FQNNGV. Deletions cut 2 bases from V and 2 bases from J, with 14 bases between.